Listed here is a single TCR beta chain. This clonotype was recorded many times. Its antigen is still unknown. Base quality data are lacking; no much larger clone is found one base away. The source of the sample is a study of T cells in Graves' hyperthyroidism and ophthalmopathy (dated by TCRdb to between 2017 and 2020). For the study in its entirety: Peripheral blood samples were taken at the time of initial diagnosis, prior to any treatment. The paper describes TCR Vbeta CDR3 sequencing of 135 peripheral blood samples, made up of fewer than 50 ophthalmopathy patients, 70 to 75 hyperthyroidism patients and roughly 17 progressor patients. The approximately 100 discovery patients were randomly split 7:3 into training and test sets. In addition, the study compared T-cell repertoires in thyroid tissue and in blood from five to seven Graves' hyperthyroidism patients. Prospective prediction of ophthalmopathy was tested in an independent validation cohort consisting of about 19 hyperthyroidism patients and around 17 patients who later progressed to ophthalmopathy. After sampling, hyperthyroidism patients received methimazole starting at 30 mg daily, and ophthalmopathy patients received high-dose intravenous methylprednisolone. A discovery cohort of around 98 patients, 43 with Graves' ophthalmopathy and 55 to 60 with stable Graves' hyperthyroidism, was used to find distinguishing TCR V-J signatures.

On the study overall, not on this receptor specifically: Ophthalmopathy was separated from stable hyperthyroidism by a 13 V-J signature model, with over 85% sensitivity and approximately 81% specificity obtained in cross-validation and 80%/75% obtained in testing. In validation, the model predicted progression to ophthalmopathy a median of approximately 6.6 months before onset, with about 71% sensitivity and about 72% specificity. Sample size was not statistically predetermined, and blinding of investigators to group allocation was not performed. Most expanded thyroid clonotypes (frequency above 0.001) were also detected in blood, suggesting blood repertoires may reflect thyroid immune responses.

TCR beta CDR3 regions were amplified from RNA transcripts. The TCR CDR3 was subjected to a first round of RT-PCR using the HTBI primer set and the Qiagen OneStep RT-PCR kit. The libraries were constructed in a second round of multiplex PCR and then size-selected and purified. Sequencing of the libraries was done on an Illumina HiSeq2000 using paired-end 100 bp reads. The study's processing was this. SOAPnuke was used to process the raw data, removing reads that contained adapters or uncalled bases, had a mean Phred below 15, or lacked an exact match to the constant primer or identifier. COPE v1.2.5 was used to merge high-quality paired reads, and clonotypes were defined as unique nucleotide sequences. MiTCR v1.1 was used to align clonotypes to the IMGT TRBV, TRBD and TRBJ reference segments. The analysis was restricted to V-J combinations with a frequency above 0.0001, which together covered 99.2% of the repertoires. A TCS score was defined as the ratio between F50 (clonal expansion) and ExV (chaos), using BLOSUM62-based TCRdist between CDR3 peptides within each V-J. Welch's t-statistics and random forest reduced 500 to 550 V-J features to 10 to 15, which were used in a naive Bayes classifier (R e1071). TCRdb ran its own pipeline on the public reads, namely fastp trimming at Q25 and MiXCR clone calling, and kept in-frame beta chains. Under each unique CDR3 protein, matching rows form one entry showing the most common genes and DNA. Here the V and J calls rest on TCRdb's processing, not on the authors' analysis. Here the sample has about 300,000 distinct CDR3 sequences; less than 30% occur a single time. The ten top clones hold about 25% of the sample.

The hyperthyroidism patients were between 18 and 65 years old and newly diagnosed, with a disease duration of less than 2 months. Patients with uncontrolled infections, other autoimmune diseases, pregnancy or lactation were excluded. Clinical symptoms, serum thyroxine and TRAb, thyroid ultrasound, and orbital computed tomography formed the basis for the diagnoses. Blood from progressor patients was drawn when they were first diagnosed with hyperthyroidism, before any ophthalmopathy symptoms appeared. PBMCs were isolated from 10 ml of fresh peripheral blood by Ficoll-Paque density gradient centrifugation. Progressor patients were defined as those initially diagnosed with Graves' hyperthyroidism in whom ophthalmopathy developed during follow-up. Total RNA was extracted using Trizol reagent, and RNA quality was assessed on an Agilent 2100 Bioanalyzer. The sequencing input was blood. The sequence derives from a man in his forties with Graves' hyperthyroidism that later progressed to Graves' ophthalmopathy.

The CDR3: CASSRQPLRSYEQYF. Read as DNA, the sequence is TGTGCCAGCAGTCGCCAACCCCTTAGGAGCTACGAGCAGTACTTC. The sequence joins TRBV12-3 or TRBV12-4 to TRBJ2-7; too little of a D gene remains to name it. Trimming takes 5 bases from V and 3 bases from J, and the germline ends sit 17 bases apart. Reading from cysteine to phenylalanine, the CDR3 counts 15 amino acids. Only the CDR3 region is kept as DNA, spanning 45 bases read in frame from base 1.